This T cell receptor beta chain derives from a study of blood T cells in healthy people across ages. About this clonotype: The antigen is not known.

Then a second PCR, running roughly 6 to 12 cycles, was carried out with a sample-barcoded 5' primer and a J-beta primer mix. MiXCR, run by TCRdb on the 5' RACE reads, gives a single entry per CDR3 protein. The data show approximately 790,000 distinct CDR3 sequences, around 62% seen once. Looked up from germline, CDR1 is MRHNA and CDR2 is SNTAGT. V was cut by 4 bases and J by 5 bases, with 12 bases left in between. The CDR3 loop spans 14 amino acids. Study findings and constraints: Diversity of TCR beta per million T cells declined in a roughly linear way with age.

The V gene is TRBV6-4, the J gene TRBJ2-1, with D possibly being TRBD1 or TRBD2 (5 bases each). The sample was blood. This TCR came from a man younger than 40 in good health. The CDR3 DNA reads TGTGCCAGCAGTGTTGAGGGGAGAGACAATGAGCAGTTCTTC. Its protein is CASSVEGRDNEQFF.